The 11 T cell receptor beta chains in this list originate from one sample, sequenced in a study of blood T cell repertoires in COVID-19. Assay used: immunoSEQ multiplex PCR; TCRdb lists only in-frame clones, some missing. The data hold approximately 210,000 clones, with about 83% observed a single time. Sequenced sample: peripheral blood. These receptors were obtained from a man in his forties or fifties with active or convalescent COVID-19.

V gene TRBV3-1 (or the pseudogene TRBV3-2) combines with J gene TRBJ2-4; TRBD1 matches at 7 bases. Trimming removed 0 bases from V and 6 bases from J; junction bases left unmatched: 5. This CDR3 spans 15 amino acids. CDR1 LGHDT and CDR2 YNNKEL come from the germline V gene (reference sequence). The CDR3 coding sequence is TGTGCCAGCAGCCAAGATGAAGGGGGCGCAAACATTCAGTACTTC. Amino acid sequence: CASSQDEGGANIQYF.

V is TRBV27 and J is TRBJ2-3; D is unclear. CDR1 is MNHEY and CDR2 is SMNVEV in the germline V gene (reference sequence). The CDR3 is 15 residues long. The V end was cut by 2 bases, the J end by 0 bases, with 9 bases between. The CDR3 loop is CASSLEATSTDTQYF. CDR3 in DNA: TGTGCCAGCAGTTTAGAGGCCACTAGCACAGATACGCAGTATTTT.

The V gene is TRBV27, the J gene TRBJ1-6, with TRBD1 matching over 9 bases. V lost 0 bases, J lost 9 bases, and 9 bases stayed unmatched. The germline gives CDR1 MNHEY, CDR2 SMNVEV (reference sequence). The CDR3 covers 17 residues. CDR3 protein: CASSLSAFGTGFSPLHF. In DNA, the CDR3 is TGTGCCAGCAGTTTATCCGCTTTCGGGACAGGGTTTTCACCCCTCCACTTT.

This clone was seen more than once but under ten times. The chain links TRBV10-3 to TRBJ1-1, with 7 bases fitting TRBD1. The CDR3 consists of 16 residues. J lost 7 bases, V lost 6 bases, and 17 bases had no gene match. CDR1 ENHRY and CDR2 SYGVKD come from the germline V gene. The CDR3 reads CAIRSGTAGQGVEAFF. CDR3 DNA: TGTGCCATCAGATCCGGGACAGCAGGCCAGGGGGTTGAAGCTTTCTTT.

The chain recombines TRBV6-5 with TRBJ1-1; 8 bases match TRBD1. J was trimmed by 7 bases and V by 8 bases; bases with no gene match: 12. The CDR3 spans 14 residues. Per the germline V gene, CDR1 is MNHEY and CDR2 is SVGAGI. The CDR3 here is CASSGGGAYLEAFF. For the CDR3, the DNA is TGTGCCAGCTCAGGGGGCGGTGCTTACCTTGAAGCTTTCTTT.

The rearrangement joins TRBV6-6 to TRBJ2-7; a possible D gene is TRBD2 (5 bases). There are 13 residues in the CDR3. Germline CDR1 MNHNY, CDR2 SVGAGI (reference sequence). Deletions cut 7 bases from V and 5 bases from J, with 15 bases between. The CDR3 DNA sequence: TGTGCCAGCAACCAAGTAACGGGGAACGAGCAGTACTTC. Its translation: CASNQVTGNEQYF.

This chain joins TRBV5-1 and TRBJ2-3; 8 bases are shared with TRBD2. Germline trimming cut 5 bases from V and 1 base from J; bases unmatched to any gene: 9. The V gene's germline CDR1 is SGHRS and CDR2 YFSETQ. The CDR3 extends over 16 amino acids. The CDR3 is CASRSLEAGGTDTQYF. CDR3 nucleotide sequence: TGCGCCAGCAGGAGCTTAGAAGCGGGGGGCACAGATACGCAGTATTTT.

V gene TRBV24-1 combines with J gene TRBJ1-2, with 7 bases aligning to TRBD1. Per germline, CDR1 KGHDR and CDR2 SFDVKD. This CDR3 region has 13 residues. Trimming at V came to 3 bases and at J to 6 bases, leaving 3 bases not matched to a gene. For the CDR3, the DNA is TGTGCCACCAGTGATAATCAGGGGGATGGCTACACCTTC. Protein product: CATSDNQGDGYTF.

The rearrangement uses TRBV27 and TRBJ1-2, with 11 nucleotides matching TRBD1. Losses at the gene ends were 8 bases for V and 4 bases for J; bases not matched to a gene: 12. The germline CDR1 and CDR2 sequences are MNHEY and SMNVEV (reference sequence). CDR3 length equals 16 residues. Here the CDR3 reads CASCTGTGGEVYGYTF. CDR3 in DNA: TGTGCCAGCTGTACCGGGACAGGGGGGGAGGTCTATGGCTACACCTTC.

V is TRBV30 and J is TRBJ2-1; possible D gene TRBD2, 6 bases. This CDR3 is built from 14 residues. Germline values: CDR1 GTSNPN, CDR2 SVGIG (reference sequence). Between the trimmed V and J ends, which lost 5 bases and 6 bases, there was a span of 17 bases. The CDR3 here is CAWARETRGNEQFF. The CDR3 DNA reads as TGTGCCTGGGCGAGGGAGACTAGGGGCAATGAGCAGTTCTTC. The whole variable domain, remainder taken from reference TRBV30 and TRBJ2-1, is SQTIHQWPATLVQPVGSPLSLECTVEGTSNPNLYWYRQAAGRGLQLLFYSVGIGQISSEVPQNLSASRPQDRQFILSSKKLLLSDSGFYLCAWARETRGNEQFFGPGTRLTVL.

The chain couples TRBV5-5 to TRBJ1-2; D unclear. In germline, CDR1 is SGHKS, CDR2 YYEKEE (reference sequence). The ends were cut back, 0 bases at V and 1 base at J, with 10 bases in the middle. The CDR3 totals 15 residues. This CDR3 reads CASSLAGSLNYGYTF. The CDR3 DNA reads TGTGCCAGCAGCTTGGCAGGTTCCCTTAACTATGGCTACACCTTC.